This T cell receptor beta chain was identified in a study of CD8 T cells in ankylosing spondylitis (dated by TCRdb to the late 2010s). For the wider study: T cell receptor beta repertoires were profiled in healthy donors and ankylosing spondylitis patients so that disease-linked TCR variants could be found. The full study cohort comprised about 25 ankylosing spondylitis patients and 85 to 120 healthy donors. Peripheral blood was sampled, and synovial fluid was also collected from ankylosing spondylitis patients. What the research found in general, with its limitations: The disease-linked clones showed a CD8+ phenotype and occurred at relatively low frequencies in peripheral blood. Blood from ankylosing spondylitis patients appeared to be characterized by a TCR beta motif made up of 8 or 9 highly homologous amino acid variants. Some of the motif variants had been reported before in the synovial fluid and blood of reactive arthritis patients, a finding that suggests common disease-initiation mechanisms. Significant enrichment of the disease-linked clones was reported in matched synovial fluid samples from ankylosing spondylitis patients.

This clonotype occurred a few times. Its antigen is unknown. No base-level quality is on record; no much larger clone is a single base apart. CDR1 is given as MNHEY and CDR2 as SMNVEV, both from the germline V gene (reference sequence). Relative to germline, V is missing 6 bases and J is missing 6 bases, with 5 bases of the junction outside any gene match. The CDR3 numbers 14 residues from cysteine through phenylalanine. Kept here is only the CDR3 DNA, which spans 42 bases and is read in frame from base 1. For sequencing, an Illumina HiSeq 2500 was employed. TCR beta libraries were prepared by quantitative 5'-RACE with molecular barcodes. As for the authors' bioinformatics: A new computational method based on a probabilistic model of VDJ rearrangement was used to identify disease-linked TCR variants. The raw public reads went through TCRdb reprocessing: fastp at Q25, MiXCR clone calling, in-frame beta chains kept. Identical CDR3 protein sequences are pooled into one entry, listed with their most common genes and DNA. The V and J calls shown here were made by TCRdb, not taken from the authors' results. This sample has 350,000 or so distinct CDR3 sequences in its table, and 6.5% to 10% of those were observed once. The biggest ten clones account for about 14% of the sample.

The sample comprised blood, either unsorted or a sorted T cell fraction (not recorded which). This TCR was sampled from a male donor with ankylosing spondylitis. Rearrangement joined TRBV27 to TRBJ2-1; 10 bases in the middle match TRBD2. The CDR3 reads CASRPRTSGNEQFF. The nucleotide sequence is given as TGTGCCAGCAGGCCTCGGACTAGCGGCAATGAGCAGTTCTTC.